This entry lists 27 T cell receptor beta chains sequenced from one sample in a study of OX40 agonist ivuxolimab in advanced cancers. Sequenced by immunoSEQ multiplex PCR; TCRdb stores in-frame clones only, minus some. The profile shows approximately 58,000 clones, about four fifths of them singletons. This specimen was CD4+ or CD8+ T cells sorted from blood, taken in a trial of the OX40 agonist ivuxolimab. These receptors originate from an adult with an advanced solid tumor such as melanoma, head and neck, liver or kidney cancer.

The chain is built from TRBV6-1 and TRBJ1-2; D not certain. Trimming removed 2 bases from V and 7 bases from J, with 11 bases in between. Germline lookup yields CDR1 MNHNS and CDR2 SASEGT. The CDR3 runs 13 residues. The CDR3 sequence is CASSERHPLGYTF. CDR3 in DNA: TGTGCCAGCAGTGAAAGACACCCTCTTGGCTACACCTTC.

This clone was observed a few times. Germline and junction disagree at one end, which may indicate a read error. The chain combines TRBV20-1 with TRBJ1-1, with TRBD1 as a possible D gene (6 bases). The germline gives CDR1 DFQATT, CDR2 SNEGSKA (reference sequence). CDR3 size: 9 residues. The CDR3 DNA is TGCAGTGCTAGAGAGACAGGCAGTTTT. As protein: CSARETGSF.

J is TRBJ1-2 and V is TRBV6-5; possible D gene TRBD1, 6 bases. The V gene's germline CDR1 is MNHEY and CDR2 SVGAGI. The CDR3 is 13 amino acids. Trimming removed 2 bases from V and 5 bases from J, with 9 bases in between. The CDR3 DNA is TGTGCCAGCAGTTACAGAGGGGGATATGGCTACACCTTC. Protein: CASSYRGGYGYTF.

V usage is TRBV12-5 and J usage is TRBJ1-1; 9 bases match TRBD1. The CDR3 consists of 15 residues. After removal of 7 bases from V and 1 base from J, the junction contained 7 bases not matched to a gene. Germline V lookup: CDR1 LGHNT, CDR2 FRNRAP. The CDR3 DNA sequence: TGTGCTAGTGACCCTGGACAGGGGAGGAACACTGAAGCTTTCTTT. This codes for CASDPGQGRNTEAFF.

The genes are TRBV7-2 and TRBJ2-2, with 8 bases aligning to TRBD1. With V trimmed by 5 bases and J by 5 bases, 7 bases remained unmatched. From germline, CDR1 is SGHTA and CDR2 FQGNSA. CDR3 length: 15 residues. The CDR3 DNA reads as TGTGCCAGCAGCGGACAGGGAGTATATACCGGGGAGCTGTTTTTT. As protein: CASSGQGVYTGELFF.

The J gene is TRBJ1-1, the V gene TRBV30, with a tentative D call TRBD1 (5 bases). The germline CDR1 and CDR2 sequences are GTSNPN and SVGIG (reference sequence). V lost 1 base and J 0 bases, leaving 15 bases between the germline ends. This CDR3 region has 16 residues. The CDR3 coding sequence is TGTGCCTGGAGTGGAACTTCGGGACGGATGAACACTGAAGCTTTCTTT. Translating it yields CAWSGTSGRMNTEAFF.

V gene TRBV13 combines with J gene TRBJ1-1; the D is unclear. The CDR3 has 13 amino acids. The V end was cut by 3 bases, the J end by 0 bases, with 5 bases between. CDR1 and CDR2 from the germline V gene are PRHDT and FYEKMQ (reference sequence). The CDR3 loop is CASSFWVNTEAFF. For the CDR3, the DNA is TGTGCCAGCAGCTTTTGGGTGAACACTGAAGCTTTCTTT.

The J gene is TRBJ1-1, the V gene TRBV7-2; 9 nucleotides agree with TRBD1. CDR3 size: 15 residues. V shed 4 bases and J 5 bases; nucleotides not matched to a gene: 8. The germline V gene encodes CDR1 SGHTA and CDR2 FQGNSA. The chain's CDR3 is CASSYESQGATEAFF. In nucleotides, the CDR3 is TGTGCCAGCAGCTACGAGTCACAGGGGGCGACTGAAGCTTTCTTT.

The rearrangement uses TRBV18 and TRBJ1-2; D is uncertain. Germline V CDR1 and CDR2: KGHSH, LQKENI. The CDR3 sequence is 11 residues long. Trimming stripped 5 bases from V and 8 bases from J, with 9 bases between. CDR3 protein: CASSDNGGYTF. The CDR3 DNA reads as TGTGCCAGCTCAGATAATGGGGGCTACACCTTC.

CDR3 DNA: TGTGCCAGTAGTACCAACAGGGGCGAGCAGTACTTC. It yields the protein CASSTNRGEQYF. The gene calls are TRBV19 and TRBJ2-7; 7 nucleotides agree with TRBD1. This CDR3 is built from 12 residues. The V segment lost 4 bases and the J segment 6 bases; nucleotides outside the gene matches: 3. Germline V gene lookup returns CDR1 LNHDA and CDR2 SQIVND (reference sequence).

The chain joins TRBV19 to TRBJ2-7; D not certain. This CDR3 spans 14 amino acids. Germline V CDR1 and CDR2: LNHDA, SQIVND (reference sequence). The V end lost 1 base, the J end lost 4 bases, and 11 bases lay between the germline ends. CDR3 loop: CASSIGTAAYEQYF. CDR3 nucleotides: TGTGCCAGTAGTATAGGGACCGCTGCATACGAGCAGTACTTC.

The CDR3 region has the DNA TGTGCCAGCAGCCTTTCTTCCGGCTACACCTTC. Amino acid sequence: CASSLSSGYTF. J is TRBJ1-2 and V is TRBV6-6; D unclear. V was clipped by 6 bases and J by 8 bases, with 10 bases between them. This CDR3 region has 11 residues. CDR1 and CDR2 (germline): MNHNY, SVGAGI (reference sequence).

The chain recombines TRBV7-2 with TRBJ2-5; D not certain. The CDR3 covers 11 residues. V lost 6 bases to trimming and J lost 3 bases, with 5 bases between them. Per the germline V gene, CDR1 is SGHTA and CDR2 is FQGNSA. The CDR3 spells CASSTEETQYF. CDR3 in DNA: TGTGCCAGCAGTACAGAAGAGACCCAGTACTTC.

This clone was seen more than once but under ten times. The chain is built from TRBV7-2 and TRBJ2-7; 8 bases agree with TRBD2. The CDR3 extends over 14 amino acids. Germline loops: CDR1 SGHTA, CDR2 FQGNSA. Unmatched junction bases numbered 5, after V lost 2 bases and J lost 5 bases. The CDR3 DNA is TGTGCCAGCAGCTTAAGCGGGAGTGAGAACGAGCAGTACTTC. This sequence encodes CASSLSGSENEQYF.

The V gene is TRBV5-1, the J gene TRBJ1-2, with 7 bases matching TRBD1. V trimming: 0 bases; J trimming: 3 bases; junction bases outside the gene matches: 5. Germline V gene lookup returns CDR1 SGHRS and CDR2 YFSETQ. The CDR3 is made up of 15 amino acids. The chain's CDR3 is CASSLVGGSDYGYTF. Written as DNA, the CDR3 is TGCGCCAGCAGCTTGGTAGGGGGCTCTGACTATGGCTACACCTTC.

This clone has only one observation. CDR3 loop: CASTRQGQGQPQHF. In DNA form, the CDR3 reads TGTGCCAGTACCAGACAGGGGCAGGGTCAGCCCCAGCATTTT. V usage is TRBV19 and J usage is TRBJ1-5, with 8 bases identical to TRBD1. J lost 6 bases, V lost 7 bases, and 8 bases had no gene match. This CDR3 has 14 amino acids. Germline-derived CDR1 and CDR2 are LNHDA and SQIVND (reference sequence).

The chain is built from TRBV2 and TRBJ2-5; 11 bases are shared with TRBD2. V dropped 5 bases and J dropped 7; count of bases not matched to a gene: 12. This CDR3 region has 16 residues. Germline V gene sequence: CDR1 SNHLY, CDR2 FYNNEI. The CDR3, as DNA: TGTGCCAGCAGTCAATCTACTAGCGGGGGACCTCCGACCCAGTACTTC. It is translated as CASSQSTSGGPPTQYF. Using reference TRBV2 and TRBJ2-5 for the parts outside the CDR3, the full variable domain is EPEVTQTPSHQVTQMGQEVILRCVPISNHLYFYWYRQILGQKVEFLVSFYNNEISEKSEIFDDQFSVERPDGSNFTLKIRSTKLEDSAMYFCASSQSTSGGPPTQYFGPGTRLLVL.

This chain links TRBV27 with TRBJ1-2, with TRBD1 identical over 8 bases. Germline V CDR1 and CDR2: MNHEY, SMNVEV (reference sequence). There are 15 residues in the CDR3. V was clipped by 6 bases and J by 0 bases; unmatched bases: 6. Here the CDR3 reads CASSGQGSTNYGYTF. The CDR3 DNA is TGTGCCAGCAGCGGACAGGGATCTACTAACTATGGCTACACCTTC.

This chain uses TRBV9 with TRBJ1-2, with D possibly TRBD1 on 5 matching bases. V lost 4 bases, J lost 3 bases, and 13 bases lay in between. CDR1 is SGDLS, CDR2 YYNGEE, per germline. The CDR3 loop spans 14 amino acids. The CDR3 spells CASSRRGVDYGYTF. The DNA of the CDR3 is TGTGCCAGCAGCAGACGGGGGGTCGACTATGGCTACACCTTC.

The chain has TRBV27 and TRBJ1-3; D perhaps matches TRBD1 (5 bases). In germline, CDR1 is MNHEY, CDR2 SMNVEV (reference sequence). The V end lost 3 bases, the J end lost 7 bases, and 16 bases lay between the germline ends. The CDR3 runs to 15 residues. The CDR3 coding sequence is TGTGCCAGCAGTTTGGAGCCAGGGTTAGGTAACACCATATATTTT. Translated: CASSLEPGLGNTIYF.

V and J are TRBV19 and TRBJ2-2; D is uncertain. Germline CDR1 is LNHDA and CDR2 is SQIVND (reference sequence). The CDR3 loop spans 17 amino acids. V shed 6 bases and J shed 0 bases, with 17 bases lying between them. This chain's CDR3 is CASRTPWNGANTGELFF. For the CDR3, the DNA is TGTGCCAGTAGGACCCCGTGGAATGGGGCGAACACCGGGGAGCTGTTTTTT.

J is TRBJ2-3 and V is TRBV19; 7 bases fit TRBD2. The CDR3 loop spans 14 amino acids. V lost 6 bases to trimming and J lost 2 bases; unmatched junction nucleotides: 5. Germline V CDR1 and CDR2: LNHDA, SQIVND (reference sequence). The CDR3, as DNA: TGTGCCAGTAGGGGGGACTACCTCACAGATACGCAGTATTTT. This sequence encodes CASRGDYLTDTQYF.

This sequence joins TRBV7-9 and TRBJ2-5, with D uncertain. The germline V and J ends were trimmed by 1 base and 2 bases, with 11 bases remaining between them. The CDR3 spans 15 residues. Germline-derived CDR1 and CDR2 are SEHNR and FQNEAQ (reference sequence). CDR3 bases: TGTGCCAGCAGCTTAGGTTTCCAGCAACAAGAGACCCAGTACTTC. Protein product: CASSLGFQQQETQYF. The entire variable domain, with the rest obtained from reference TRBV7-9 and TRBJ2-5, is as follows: DTGVSQNPRHKITKRGQNVTFRCDPISEHNRLYWYRQTLGQGPEFLTYFQNEAQLEKSRLLSDRFSAERPKGSFSTLEIQRTEQGDSAMYLCASSLGFQQQETQYFGPGTRLLVL.

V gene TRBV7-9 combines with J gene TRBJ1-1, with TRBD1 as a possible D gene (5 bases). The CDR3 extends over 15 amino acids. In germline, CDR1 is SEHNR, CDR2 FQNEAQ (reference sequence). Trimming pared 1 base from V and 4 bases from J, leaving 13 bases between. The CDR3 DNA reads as TGTGCCAGCAGCTTAGAAAGGGGAGGGGTCACTGAAGCTTTCTTT. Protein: CASSLERGGVTEAFF. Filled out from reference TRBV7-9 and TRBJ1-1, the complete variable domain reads DTGVSQNPRHKITKRGQNVTFRCDPISEHNRLYWYRQTLGQGPEFLTYFQNEAQLEKSRLLSDRFSAERPKGSFSTLEIQRTEQGDSAMYLCASSLERGGVTEAFFGQGTRLTVV.

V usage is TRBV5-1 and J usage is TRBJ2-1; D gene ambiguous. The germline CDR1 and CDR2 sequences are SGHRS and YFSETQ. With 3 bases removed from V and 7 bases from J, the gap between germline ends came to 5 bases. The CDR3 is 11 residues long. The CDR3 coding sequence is TGCGCCAGCAGCTATCAGAATGAGCAGTTCTTC. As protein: CASSYQNEQFF.

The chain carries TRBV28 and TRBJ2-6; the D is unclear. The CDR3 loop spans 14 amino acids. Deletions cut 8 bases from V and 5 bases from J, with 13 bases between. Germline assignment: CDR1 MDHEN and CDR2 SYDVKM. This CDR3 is CASSEPAWANVLTF. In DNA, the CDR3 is TGTGCCAGCTCCGAACCCGCCTGGGCCAACGTCCTGACTTTC.

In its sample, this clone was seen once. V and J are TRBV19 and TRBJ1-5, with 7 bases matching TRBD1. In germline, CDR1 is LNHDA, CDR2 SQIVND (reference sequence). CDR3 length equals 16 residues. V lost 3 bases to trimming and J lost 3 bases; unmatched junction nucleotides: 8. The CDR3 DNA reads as TGTGCCAGTAGTATGCCGGAGGGGGCCAACAATCAGCCCCAGCATTTT. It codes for CASSMPEGANNQPQHF.